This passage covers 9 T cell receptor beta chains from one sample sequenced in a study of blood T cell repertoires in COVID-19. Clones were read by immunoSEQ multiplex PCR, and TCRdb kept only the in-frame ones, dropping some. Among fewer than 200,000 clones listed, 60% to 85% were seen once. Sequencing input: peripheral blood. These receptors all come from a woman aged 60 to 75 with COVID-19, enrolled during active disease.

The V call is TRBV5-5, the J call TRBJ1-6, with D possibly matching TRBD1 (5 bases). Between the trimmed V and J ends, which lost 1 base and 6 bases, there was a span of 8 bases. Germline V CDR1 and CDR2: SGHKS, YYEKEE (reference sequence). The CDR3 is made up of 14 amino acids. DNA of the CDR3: TGTGCCAGCAGCTTGTCAGGGTTTAATTCACCCCTCCACTTT. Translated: CASSLSGFNSPLHF.

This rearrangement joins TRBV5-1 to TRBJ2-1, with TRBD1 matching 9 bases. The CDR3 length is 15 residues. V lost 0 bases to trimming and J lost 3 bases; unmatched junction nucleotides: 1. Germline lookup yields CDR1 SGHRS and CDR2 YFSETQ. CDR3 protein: CASSLEGQGYNEQFF. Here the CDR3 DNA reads TGCGCCAGCAGCTTGGAGGGACAGGGCTACAATGAGCAGTTCTTC.

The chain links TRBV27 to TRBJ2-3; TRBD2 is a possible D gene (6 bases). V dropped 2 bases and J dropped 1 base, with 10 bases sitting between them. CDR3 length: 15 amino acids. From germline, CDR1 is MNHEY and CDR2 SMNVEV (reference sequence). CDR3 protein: CASSLTRLGTDTQYF. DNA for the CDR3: TGTGCCAGCAGTTTAACGAGACTAGGCACAGATACGCAGTATTTT.

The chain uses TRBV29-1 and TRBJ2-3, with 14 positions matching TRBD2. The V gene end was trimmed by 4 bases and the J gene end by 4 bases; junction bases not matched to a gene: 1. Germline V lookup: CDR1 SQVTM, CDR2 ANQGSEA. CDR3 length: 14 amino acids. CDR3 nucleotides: TGCAGCGTTGGACTAGCGGGAGGGTCAGATACGCAGTATTTT. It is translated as CSVGLAGGSDTQYF.

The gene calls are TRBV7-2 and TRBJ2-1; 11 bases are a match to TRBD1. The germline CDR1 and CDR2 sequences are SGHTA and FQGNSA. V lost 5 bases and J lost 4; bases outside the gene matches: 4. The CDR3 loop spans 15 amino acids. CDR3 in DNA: TGTGCCAGCAGCCCGGGGACAGGGGGATACAATGAGCAGTTCTTC. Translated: CASSPGTGGYNEQFF.

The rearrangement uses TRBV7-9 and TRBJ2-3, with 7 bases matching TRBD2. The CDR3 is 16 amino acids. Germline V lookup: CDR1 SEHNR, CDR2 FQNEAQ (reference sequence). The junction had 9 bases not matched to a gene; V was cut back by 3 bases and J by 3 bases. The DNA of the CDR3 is TGTGCCAGCAGCTTGGGAGGGCAGGGCGGTACAGATACGCAGTATTTT. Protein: CASSLGGQGGTDTQYF.

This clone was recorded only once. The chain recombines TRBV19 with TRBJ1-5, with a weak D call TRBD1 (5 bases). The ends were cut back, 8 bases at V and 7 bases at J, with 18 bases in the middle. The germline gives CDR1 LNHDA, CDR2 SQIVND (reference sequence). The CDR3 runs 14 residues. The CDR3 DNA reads TGTGCCAGTTCTAATATGGGGGGTTACCAGCCCCAGCATTTT. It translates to CASSNMGGYQPQHF.

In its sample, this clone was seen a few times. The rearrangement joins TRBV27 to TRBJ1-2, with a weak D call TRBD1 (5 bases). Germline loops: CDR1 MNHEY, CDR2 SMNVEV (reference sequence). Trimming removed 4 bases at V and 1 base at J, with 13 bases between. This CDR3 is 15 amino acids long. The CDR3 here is CASSSLSDSNYGYTF. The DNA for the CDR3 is TGTGCCAGCAGTTCCCTGTCTGACAGTAACTATGGCTACACCTTC.

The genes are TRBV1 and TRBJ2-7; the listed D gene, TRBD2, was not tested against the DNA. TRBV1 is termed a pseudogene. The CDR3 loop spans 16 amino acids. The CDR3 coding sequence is TGCACCAGCAGCCAAGAAGGCGGGGGGAGCTCCTACGAGCAGTACTTC. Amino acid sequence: CTSSQEGGGSSYEQYF.